What follows is one T cell receptor (beta chain) and its context. The sample is drawn from a study of T cell responses to AZD1222 COVID-19 vaccine. This CDR3 is built from 15 residues. After removal of 7 bases from V and 2 bases from J, the junction contained 6 bases not matched to a gene. Looked up from germline, CDR1 is LNHDA and CDR2 is SQIVND (reference sequence). Assay: immunoSEQ multiplex PCR; the TCRdb copy retains only in-frame clones and omits some. The sample holds 140,000 or so clones, 70% to 90% seen once. The clonotype originates from an adult who received the AZD1222 COVID-19 vaccine. This chain uses TRBV19 with TRBJ1-5, with TRBD1 matching over 9 bases. Sequencing used peripheral blood, obtained 28 days after the second AZD1222 dose. This CDR3 reads CASTDRGVGNQPQHF. CDR3 nucleotide sequence: TGTGCCAGTACGGACAGGGGAGTCGGCAATCAGCCCCAGCATTTT. Together with reference TRBV19 and TRBJ1-5, the CDR3 gives the full variable domain: DGGITQSPKYLFRKEGQNVTLSCEQNLNHDAMYWYRQDPGQGLRLIYYSQIVNDFQKGDIAEGYSVSREKKESFPLTVTSAQKNPTAFYLCASTDRGVGNQPQHFGDGTRLSIL.